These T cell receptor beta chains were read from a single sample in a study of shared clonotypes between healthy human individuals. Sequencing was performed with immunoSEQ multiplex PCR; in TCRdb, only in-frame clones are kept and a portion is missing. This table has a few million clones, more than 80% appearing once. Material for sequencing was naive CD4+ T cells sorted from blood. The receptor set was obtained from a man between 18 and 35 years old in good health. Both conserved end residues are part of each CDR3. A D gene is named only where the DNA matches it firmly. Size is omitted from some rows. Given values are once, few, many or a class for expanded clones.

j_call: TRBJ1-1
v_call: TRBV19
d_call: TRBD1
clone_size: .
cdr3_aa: CASSIRTGAMNTEAFF
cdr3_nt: TGTGCCAGTAGTATCCGGACAGGGGCCATGAACACTGAAGCTTTCTTT

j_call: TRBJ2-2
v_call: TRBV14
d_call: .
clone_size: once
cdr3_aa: CASSQDPTGELFF
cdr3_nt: TGTGCCAGCAGCCAAGATCCCACCGGGGAGCTGTTTTTT

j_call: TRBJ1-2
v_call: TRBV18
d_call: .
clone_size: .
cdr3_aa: CASSPGQATSNYGYTF
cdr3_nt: TGTGCCAGCTCACCAGGACAAGCTACCTCTAACTATGGCTACACCTTC

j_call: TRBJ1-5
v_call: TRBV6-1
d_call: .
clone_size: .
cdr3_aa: CASSFVNSNQPQHF
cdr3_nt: TGTGCCAGCAGTTTTGTGAATAGCAATCAGCCCCAGCATTTT

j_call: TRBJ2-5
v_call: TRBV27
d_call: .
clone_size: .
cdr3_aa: CASSHPSLGRGVQETQYF
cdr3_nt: TGTGCCAGCAGTCACCCATCATTGGGCAGGGGGGTGCAAGAGACCCAGTACTTC

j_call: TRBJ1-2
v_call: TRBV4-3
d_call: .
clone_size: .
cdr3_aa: CASSQDITGYGYTF
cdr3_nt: TGCGCCAGCAGCCAGGACATCACGGGCTATGGCTACACCTTC

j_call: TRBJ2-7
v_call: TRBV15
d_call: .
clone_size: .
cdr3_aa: CATSRPMDEQYF
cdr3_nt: TGTGCCACCAGCAGACCGATGGACGAGCAGTACTTC

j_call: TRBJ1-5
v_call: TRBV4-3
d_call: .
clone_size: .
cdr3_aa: CASSHTGSNQPQHF
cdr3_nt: TGCGCCAGCAGCCATACTGGTAGCAATCAGCCCCAGCATTTT

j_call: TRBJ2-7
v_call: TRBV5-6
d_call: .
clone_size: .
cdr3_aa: CASSLGNARSSYEQYF
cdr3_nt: TGTGCCAGCAGCTTAGGAAACGCCCGAAGCTCCTACGAGCAGTACTTC

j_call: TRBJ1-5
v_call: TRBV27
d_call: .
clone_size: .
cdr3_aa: CASNWTRGSNQPQHF
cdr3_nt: TGTGCCAGCAACTGGACCAGGGGAAGCAATCAGCCCCAGCATTTT

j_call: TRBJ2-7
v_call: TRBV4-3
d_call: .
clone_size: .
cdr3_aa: CASSQVSGLSYEQYF
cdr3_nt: TGCGCCAGCAGCCAAGTTTCAGGGCTGTCCTACGAGCAGTACTTC

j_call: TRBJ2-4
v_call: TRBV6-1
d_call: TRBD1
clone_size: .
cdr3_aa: CASSEPGQGLGIQYF
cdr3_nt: TGTGCCAGCAGTGAACCAGGACAGGGTTTGGGCATTCAGTACTTC

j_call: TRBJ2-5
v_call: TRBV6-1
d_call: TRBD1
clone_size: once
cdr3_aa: CASSEQGTGPETQYF
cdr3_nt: TGTGCCAGCAGTGAACAAGGGACAGGGCCAGAGACCCAGTACTTC

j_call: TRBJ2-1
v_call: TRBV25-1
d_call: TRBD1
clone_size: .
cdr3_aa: CASRGTDFHNEQFF
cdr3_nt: TGTGCCAGCAGGGGGACAGATTTCCACAATGAGCAGTTCTTC

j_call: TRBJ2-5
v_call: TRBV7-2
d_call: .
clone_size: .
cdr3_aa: CASSVQFVGETQYF
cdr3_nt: TGTGCCAGCAGCGTACAATTTGTTGGGGAGACCCAGTACTTC

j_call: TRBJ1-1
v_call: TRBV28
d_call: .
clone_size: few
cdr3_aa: CASGRGNTEAFF
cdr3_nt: TGTGCCAGTGGGAGGGGGAACACTGAAGCTTTCTTT

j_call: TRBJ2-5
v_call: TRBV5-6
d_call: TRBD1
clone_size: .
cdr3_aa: CASSPGQGPAETQYF
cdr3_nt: TGTGCCAGCAGCCCAGGACAGGGTCCGGCAGAGACCCAGTACTTC

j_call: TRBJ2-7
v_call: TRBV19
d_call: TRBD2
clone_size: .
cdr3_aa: CASSIVSGGRHEQYF
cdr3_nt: TGTGCCAGTAGTATTGTTAGCGGGGGTCGACACGAGCAGTACTTC

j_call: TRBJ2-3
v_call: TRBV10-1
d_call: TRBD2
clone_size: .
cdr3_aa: CASSDNSLAGTDTQYF
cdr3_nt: TGCGCCAGCAGCGACAATTCACTAGCGGGCACAGATACGCAGTATTTT

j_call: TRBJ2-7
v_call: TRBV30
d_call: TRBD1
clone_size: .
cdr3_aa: CAWSVRGREYF
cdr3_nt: TGTGCCTGGAGTGTAAGGGGGCGGGAGTACTTC

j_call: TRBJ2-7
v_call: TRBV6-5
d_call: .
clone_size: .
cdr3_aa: CASSSEGLGATYEQYF
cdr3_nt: TGTGCCAGCAGTTCAGAGGGGCTGGGGGCGACCTACGAGCAGTACTTC

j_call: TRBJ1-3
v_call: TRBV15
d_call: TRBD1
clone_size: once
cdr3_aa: CATSRDRTGSSGNTIYF
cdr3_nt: TGTGCCACCAGCAGAGATCGGACAGGCTCCTCTGGAAACACCATATATTTT

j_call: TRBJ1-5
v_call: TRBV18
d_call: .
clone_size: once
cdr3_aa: CASSRGSNQPQHF
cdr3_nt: TGTGCCAGCTCACGGGGTAGCAATCAGCCCCAGCATTTT

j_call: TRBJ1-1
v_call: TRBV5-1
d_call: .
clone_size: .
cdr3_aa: CASSLEWDGENTEAFF
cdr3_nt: TGCGCCAGCAGCTTGGAATGGGATGGGGAGAACACTGAAGCTTTCTTT

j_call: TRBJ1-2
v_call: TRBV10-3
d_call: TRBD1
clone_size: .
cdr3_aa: CAISGGQGGYTF
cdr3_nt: TGTGCCATCAGTGGGGGACAGGGGGGCTACACCTTC

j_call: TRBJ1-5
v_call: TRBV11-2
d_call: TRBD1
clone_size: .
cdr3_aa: CASSLGTGGLHQPQHF
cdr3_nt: TGTGCCAGCAGCTTAGGGACAGGGGGTCTCCATCAGCCCCAGCATTTT

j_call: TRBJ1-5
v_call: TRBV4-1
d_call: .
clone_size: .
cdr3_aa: CASSQVGPNQPQHF
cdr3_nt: TGCGCCAGCAGCCAAGTCGGCCCAAATCAGCCCCAGCATTTT

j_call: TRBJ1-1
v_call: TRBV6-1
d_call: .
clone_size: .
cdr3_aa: CASSARGMEAFF
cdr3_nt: TGTGCCAGCAGTGCGAGGGGTATGGAAGCTTTCTTT